These 8 T cell receptor beta chains came from one sample sequenced in a study of CD8+CD57+ T cells in acquired aplastic anemia. Both TCR beta VDJ combination and CDR3 sequence profiling were carried out. Genomic DNA was the template for this profiling. TCRdb fed the reads into MiXCR, producing one record per CDR3 protein. The data contain 150,000 to 200,000 distinct CDR3 sequences, 35% to 55% of them seen just once; the ten biggest clones take up 0.9% to 1.2%. The sample comprised sorted CD4+, CD8+, or CD8+CD57+ T cells (not recorded which) from PBMCs. The origin of the receptors is a human donor in good health.

This clonotype was detected ten times or more. The chain joins TRBV14 to TRBJ2-3; weak D call: TRBD1 (6 bases). Germline V gives CDR1 SGHDN, CDR2 FVKESK. V lost 5 bases to trimming and J lost 4 bases, with 13 bases between them. This CDR3 has 14 residues. The CDR3 loop reads CASSFRGWADTQYF. The CDR3 coding sequence is TGTGCCAGCAGCTTCAGGGGTTGGGCAGATACGCAGTATTTT. Full variable domain (remainder filled in from reference TRBV14 and TRBJ2-3): EAGVTQFPSHSVIEKGQTVTLRCDPISGHDNLYWYRRVMGKEIKFLLHFVKESKQDESGMPNNRFLAERTGGTYSTLKVQPAELEDSGVYFCASSFRGWADTQYFGPGTRLTVL.

The J gene is TRBJ1-5, the V gene TRBV27; perhaps TRBD1 as D (5 bases). The ends were cut back, 6 bases at V and 4 bases at J, with 22 bases in the middle. This CDR3 comprises 17 residues. Germline values: CDR1 MNHEY, CDR2 SMNVEV (reference sequence). As DNA, the CDR3 is TGTGCCAGCAGAGGAGTCCTGGACTCTCGGGGGAATCAGCCCCAGCATTTT. Its translation is CASRGVLDSRGNQPQHF.

About this clonotype itself: A single base separates this from a much larger clone, so it may be a read error. This sequence joins TRBV7-9 and TRBJ2-5; D remains ambiguous. V was pared by 5 bases and J by 0 bases, with 13 bases between. The germline V gene encodes CDR1 SEHNR and CDR2 FQNEAQ (reference sequence). This CDR3 has 15 amino acids. Here the CDR3 reads CASSDRLSYQETQYF. For the CDR3, the DNA is TGTGCCAGCAGCGATCGTTTGAGTTACCAAGAGACCCAGTACTTC.

This clonotype has a single count. The genes are TRBV10-3 and TRBJ2-3, with D tentatively TRBD1 (6 bases). The CDR3 loop spans 13 amino acids. Trimming removed 7 bases at V and 3 bases at J, with 11 bases between. The germline V gene has CDR1 ENHRY and CDR2 SYGVKD. The CDR3 reads CAINTGMTDTQYF. DNA of the CDR3: TGTGCCATCAACACAGGGATGACAGATACGCAGTATTTT.

V and J are TRBV2 and TRBJ1-2; D gene ambiguous. The CDR3 loop spans 12 amino acids. Germline CDR1 is SNHLY and CDR2 is FYNNEI. V gave up 3 bases and J gave up 6 bases, with 8 bases separating them. The CDR3 region has the DNA TGTGCCAGCAGTGAGCACGGTCATGGCTACACCTTC. As protein: CASSEHGHGYTF.

This clonotype was counted many times. The chain combines TRBV20-1 with TRBJ1-4, with 10 bases that match TRBD1. V dropped 0 bases and J dropped 6; count of bases not matched to a gene: 4. CDR1 is DFQATT and CDR2 is SNEGSKA in the germline V gene (reference sequence). CDR3 length: 15 residues. In DNA, the CDR3 is TGCAGTGCTAGAGAGACCGGGACAGGGGATGAAAAACTGTTTTTT. This translates into CSARETGTGDEKLFF.

This clonotype was found a few times. CDR3 in DNA: TGTGCCAGCAGTGACCGGGGACTAGCGGGAGGGAGCACAGATACGCAGTATTTT. Translating gives CASSDRGLAGGSTDTQYF. This rearrangement joins TRBV6-1 to TRBJ2-3; 16 bases map to TRBD2. Germline V lookup: CDR1 MNHNS, CDR2 SASEGT. The CDR3 spans 18 residues. Germline trimming cut 3 bases from V and 0 bases from J; bases unmatched to any gene: 3.

This clonotype was seen many times. The chain joins TRBV10-3 to TRBJ2-7, with D uncertain. The germline V gene has CDR1 ENHRY and CDR2 SYGVKD. The length of the CDR3 is 14 residues. The germline V and J ends were trimmed by 4 bases and 1 base, with 11 bases remaining between them. The CDR3 nucleotides are TGTGCCATCAGTGGGTTGGGCGGTTCCTACGAGCAGTACTTC. Protein product: CAISGLGGSYEQYF.